A single sample gave rise to the 9 T cell receptor beta chains below, sequenced in a study of cytomegalovirus exposure and HLA in healthy donors. The PCR employed 60 Vbeta primers together with 13 Jbeta primers. Repertoires were generated with immunoSEQ multiplex PCR, while TCRdb's copy carries only in-frame clones and drops some. The table records 150,000 or so clones, roughly 85% of them present only once. Sequencing input: PBMCs. The receptors were sampled from a woman aged 18-35 years in good health and CMV-seronegative.

V usage is TRBV2 and J usage is TRBJ2-3; 9 nucleotides match TRBD1. This CDR3 is 15 amino acids long. The V and J ends lost 3 bases and 5 bases, in that order; junction bases with no gene match: 6. Germline V gene lookup returns CDR1 SNHLY and CDR2 FYNNEI. This chain's CDR3 is CASSDHTGGGDTQYF. As DNA, the CDR3 is TGTGCCAGCAGTGACCACACAGGGGGCGGAGATACGCAGTATTTT.

As to this clone: One end of the junction does not line up with germline, which may come from a read error. V gene TRBV10-3 combines with J gene TRBJ2-7, with D possibly TRBD1 on 5 matching bases. Germline-derived CDR1 and CDR2 are ENHRY and SYGVKD. The CDR3 is 12 amino acids. CDR3 DNA: TGTGCCACCAGTGACGGCAGGGACGAGCAGTACTTC. Translating it yields CATSDGRDEQYF.

The chain's CDR3 is CASSPISTGRHEQFF. DNA for the CDR3: TGTGCCAGCTCACCTATTTCGACAGGGCGCCATGAGCAGTTCTTC. The chain joins TRBV18 to TRBJ2-1; 7 positions match TRBD1. Per the germline V gene, CDR1 is KGHSH and CDR2 is LQKENI. The trim removed 3 bases at V and 8 bases at J, leaving 10 bases unmatched. This CDR3 comprises 15 residues.

V usage is TRBV5-6 and J usage is TRBJ2-7, with D hard to call. The germline gives CDR1 SGHDT, CDR2 YYEEEE. The CDR3 extends over 13 amino acids. The ends were cut back, 4 bases at V and 1 base at J, with 9 bases in the middle. The CDR3 DNA reads as TGTGCCAGCAGCCCCCCCGGGTCCTACGAGCAGTACTTC. Protein sequence: CASSPPGSYEQYF.

The CDR3 loop is CASSQGQGDNQPQHF. CDR3 DNA sequence: TGTGCCAGCAGCCAAGGACAGGGGGACAATCAGCCCCAGCATTTT. The chain combines TRBV4-2 with TRBJ1-5, with 9 nucleotides matching TRBD1. This CDR3 has 15 amino acids. CDR1 LGHNA and CDR2 YNFKEQ come from the germline V gene. The trim removed 1 base at V and 3 bases at J, leaving 1 base unmatched.

The V and J genes are TRBV30 and TRBJ2-5, with a weak D call TRBD2 (5 bases). Trimming took off 0 bases at V and 1 base at J, with 9 bases between the two ends. Germline CDR1 and CDR2: GTSNPN and SVGIG (reference sequence). The CDR3 has 14 amino acids. Here the CDR3 DNA reads TGTGCCTGGAGTGTAGGACTGATCCAAGAGACCCAGTACTTC. It specifies CAWSVGLIQETQYF. Full variable domain (rest looked up from reference TRBV30 and TRBJ2-5): SQTIHQWPATLVQPVGSPLSLECTVEGTSNPNLYWYRQAAGRGLQLLFYSVGIGQISSEVPQNLSASRPQDRQFILSSKKLLLSDSGFYLCAWSVGLIQETQYFGPGTRLLVL.

Notes on this clone: In the same sample, other DNA sequences code for this CDR3. The V and J genes are TRBV5-6 and TRBJ2-5; TRBD2 matches at 9 bases. The junction had 1 base not matched to a gene; V was cut back by 3 bases and J by 1 base. This CDR3 contains 14 residues. Germline lookup yields CDR1 SGHDT and CDR2 YYEEEE. CDR3 protein: CASSSGLAQETQYF. CDR3 DNA sequence: TGTGCCAGCAGCTCGGGACTAGCCCAAGAGACCCAGTACTTC.

The chain couples TRBV5-1 to TRBJ1-6; D call uncertain. Germline-derived CDR1 and CDR2 are SGHRS and YFSETQ. The CDR3 runs to 15 residues. The V gene lost 0 bases and the J gene lost 9 bases, with 13 bases spanning the gap. The CDR3 protein is CASSLGTHGGSPLHF. In DNA form, the CDR3 reads TGCGCCAGCAGCTTGGGTACCCATGGCGGTTCACCCCTCCACTTT. Variable domain in full (rest from reference TRBV5-1 and TRBJ1-6): KAGVTQTPRYLIKTRGQQVTLSCSPISGHRSVSWYQQTPGQGLQFLFEYFSETQRNKGNFPGRFSGRQFSNSRSEMNVSTLELGDSALYLCASSLGTHGGSPLHFGNGTRLTVT.

The chain couples TRBV7-2 to TRBJ2-2; the D gene is possibly TRBD2 (5 bases). Trimming removed 2 bases from V and 4 bases from J, with 11 bases in between. The CDR3 length is 15 residues. The germline CDR1 and CDR2 sequences are SGHTA and FQGNSA. In DNA, the CDR3 is TGTGCCAGCAGCTTATTTCACGCGGGCACCGGGGAGCTGTTTTTT. This codes for CASSLFHAGTGELFF.